The T cell receptor (beta chain) described here comes from a study of blood T cell repertoires in COVID-19. Study details: Spain, Italy and the United States supplied samples that represented acute and convalescent COVID-19. PBMCs, B-cell-depleted T cells, or T cells provided the cDNA or gDNA that made up the material.

In the source study's methods: From reference gene primer amplification, estimates of nucleated cell counts were derived. Here immunoSEQ multiplex PCR was the method, and the copy in TCRdb shows in-frame clones only, minus some. The DNA gave D and trimming, while V, J and clone size come from that table. This sample yields about 65,000 clones, of which over 85% are seen a single time; 2.9% belongs to the top ten. This clone was detected only once. The CDR3 runs 15 residues. From germline, CDR1 is SNHLY and CDR2 FYNNEI. V lost 6 bases and J lost 6; bases outside the gene matches: 8. Sequences were obtained from peripheral blood. The clonotype was recovered from a man aged 65 to 79 with active COVID-19. The V gene is TRBV2, the J gene TRBJ1-6; 7 bases fit TRBD1. CDR3 protein: CASRGQATPNSPLHF. DNA of the CDR3: TGTGCCAGCAGAGGACAGGCAACACCTAATTCACCCCTCCACTTT.